The rows below give T cell receptor beta chains drawn from one sample of a study of control samples from healthy donors and cancer patients. Profiled with immunoSEQ multiplex PCR; TCRdb holds only in-frame clones, not every one. The sample contains 150,000 to 200,000 clones, under 95% of which appear only once. Sequenced input: blood. The source of these receptors is a woman aged 18-29 years in good health. Each CDR3 is given with its conserved first and last residue. A D gene is named only where the DNA matches it firmly. A clone size is listed for some rows: how often the clone was seen (once, few, many), or a class if it is expanded.

D | size | J | V | length | CDR3 | DNA
NA | NA | TRBJ1-5 | TRBV1 | 14 | CTSSQSQGNQPQHF | TGCACCAGCAGCCAATCACAGGGGAATCAGCCCCAGCATTTT
TRBD2 | NA | TRBJ2-2 | TRBV4-1 | 16 | CASSPRLAGEFGELFF | TGCGCCAGCAGCCCCCGACTAGCGGGGGAGTTCGGGGAGCTGTTTTTT
TRBD2 | NA | TRBJ2-5 | TRBV4-2 | 18 | CASSQDVSGGASVETQYF | TGTGCCAGCAGCCAAGATGTGAGCGGGGGGGCCAGTGTGGAGACCCAGTACTTC
TRBD1 | NA | TRBJ1-2 | TRBV7-2 | 14 | CASSLQRDRLGYTF | TGTGCCAGCAGCTTACAACGGGACAGACTTGGCTACACCTTC
TRBD2 | NA | TRBJ2-1 | TRBV9 | 12 | CASTGTSNEQFF | TGTGCCAGTACGGGGACTAGCAATGAGCAGTTCTTC
NA | once | TRBJ2-7 | TRBV7-9 | 14 | CASSFPESFYEQYF | TGTGCCAGCAGCTTTCCAGAGTCCTTCTACGAGCAGTACTTC
NA | NA | TRBJ1-3 | TRBV7-2 | 13 | CASSSDLGNTIYF | TGTGCCAGCAGCTCGGATCTGGGGAACACCATATATTTT
NA | NA | TRBJ1-1 | TRBV5-6 | 13 | CASSLGRNTEAFF | TGTGCCAGCAGCTTGGGACGAAACACTGAAGCTTTCTTT
NA | NA | TRBJ2-7 | TRBV4-1 | 15 | CASSYGLAVSYEQYF | TGCGCCAGCAGCTACGGACTGGCCGTGTCCTACGAGCAGTACTTC
TRBD1 | NA | TRBJ1-4 | TRBV7-6 | 14 | CASSPGAGGLKLFF | TGTGCCAGCAGCCCTGGGGCAGGGGGGTTAAAACTGTTTTTT
NA | NA | TRBJ1-5 | TRBV19 | 14 | CASSLRSANQPQHF | TGTGCCAGTAGTTTAAGGAGCGCCAATCAGCCCCAGCATTTT
TRBD2 | NA | TRBJ2-1 | TRBV19 | 13 | CASKREGLNEQFF | TGTGCCAGTAAGCGGGAGGGACTCAATGAGCAGTTCTTC
NA | NA | TRBJ2-7 | TRBV2 | 13 | CASISPPGYEQYF | TGTGCCAGCATATCCCCCCCGGGGTACGAGCAGTACTTC
TRBD1 | NA | TRBJ1-5 | TRBV5-8 | 16 | CASSLTGTGISQPQHF | TGTGCCAGCAGCTTGACCGGGACAGGGATCAGTCAGCCCCAGCATTTT
NA | NA | TRBJ2-7 | TRBV7-9 | 10 | CAIKPGEQYF | TGTGCCATTAAGCCGGGCGAGCAGTACTTC
NA | few | TRBJ1-5 | TRBV6-6 | 15 | CASRGAADSNQPQHF | TGTGCCAGCAGGGGAGCAGCCGATAGCAATCAGCCCCAGCATTTT
TRBD2 | few | TRBJ2-2 | TRBV7-9 | 13 | CVAGEGNTGELFF | TGTGTAGCGGGAGAGGGGAACACCGGGGAGCTGTTTTTT
NA | NA | TRBJ1-2 | TRBV7-9 | 16 | CASSLGDVASNYGYTF | TGTGCCAGCAGCTTAGGGGATGTAGCTTCTAACTATGGCTACACCTTC
NA | NA | TRBJ2-7 | TRBV6-6 | 14 | CASSLLAAPYEQYF | TGTGCCAGCAGTCTCTTAGCGGCACCCTACGAGCAGTACTTC
NA | once | TRBJ1-3 | TRBV5-1 | 14 | CASSLGGTGNTIYF | TGCGCCAGCAGCTTGGGAGGAACTGGAAACACCATATATTTT
TRBD1 | NA | TRBJ1-2 | TRBV28 | 18 | CASSNPRDREITQWGYTF | TGTGCCAGCAGCAACCCCCGGGACAGAGAAATTACTCAGTGGGGCTACACCTTC
NA | NA | TRBJ2-2 | TRBV7-3 | 16 | CASSPNSLANTGELFF | TGTGCCAGCAGCCCCAACAGCCTAGCTAATACCGGGGAGCTGTTTTTT
NA | NA | TRBJ2-3 | TRBV14 | 12 | CASSQSKATQYF | TGTGCCAGCAGCCAGTCTAAAGCAACGCAGTATTTT
NA | NA | TRBJ1-2 | TRBV19 | 17 | CASSLTRRALSNYGYTF | TGTGCCAGTAGCCTTACCCGCAGAGCCCTCTCTAACTATGGCTACACCTTC
NA | NA | TRBJ2-1 | TRBV28 | 14 | CASSPPSSYNEQFF | TGTGCCAGCAGTCCTCCCTCTTCCTACAATGAGCAGTTCTTC
TRBD1 | once | TRBJ1-1 | TRBV10-3 | 14 | CAISGGQGLPEAFF | TGTGCCATCAGTGGAGGACAGGGGCTACCTGAAGCTTTCTTT
NA | NA | TRBJ1-1 | TRBV4-2 | 15 | CASSFETDLNTEAFF | TGTGCCAGCAGCTTTGAGACGGATTTGAACACTGAAGCTTTCTTT
NA | NA | TRBJ1-3 | TRBV19 | 15 | CASSINQGTGNTIYF | TGTGCCAGTAGTATCAACCAGGGGACTGGAAACACCATATATTTT
NA | NA | TRBJ2-1 | TRBV20-1 | 11 | CSAHIYNEQFF | TGCAGTGCTCATATATACAATGAGCAGTTCTTC
NA | NA | TRBJ1-1 | TRBV10-3 | 16 | CAISESRGMENTEAFF | TGTGCCATCAGTGAGTCGCGGGGAATGGAGAACACTGAAGCTTTCTTT
NA | NA | TRBJ1-6 | TRBV25-1 | 16 | CASSDLASSYNSPLHF | TGTGCCAGCAGTGACCTTGCTAGCTCCTATAATTCACCCCTCCACTTT
TRBD1 | NA | TRBJ1-2 | TRBV6-5 | 14 | CASSRTGTNYGYTF | TGTGCCAGCAGTCGGACAGGAACTAACTATGGCTACACCTTC
NA | NA | TRBJ2-3 | TRBV9 | 14 | CASSVGPGSDTQYF | TGTGCCAGCAGCGTTGGGCCGGGATCAGATACGCAGTATTTT
NA | NA | TRBJ2-1 | TRBV6-2/TRBV6-3 | 15 | CASSYLKSSYNEQFF | TGTGCCAGCAGTTACCTGAAGAGCTCCTACAATGAGCAGTTCTTC
NA | NA | TRBJ1-3 | TRBV7-2 | 15 | CASSLARSSGNTIYF | TGTGCCAGCAGCTTAGCCAGGAGCTCTGGAAACACCATATATTTT
TRBD2 | NA | TRBJ2-5 | TRBV11-2 | 14 | CASSSGLGRETQYF | TGTGCCAGCAGCTCGGGACTAGGGAGAGAGACCCAGTACTTC
TRBD1 | NA | TRBJ1-6 | TRBV5-6 | 14 | CASSFLDRGSPLHF | TGTGCCAGCAGCTTTCTGGACAGGGGTTCACCCCTCCACTTT
TRBD1 | NA | TRBJ1-2 | TRBV14 | 12 | CASSQTGYGYTF | TGTGCCAGCAGCCAGACAGGGTATGGCTACACCTTC
NA | NA | TRBJ2-3 | TRBV11-2 | 15 | CASSLWGASTDTQYF | TGTGCCAGCAGCTTATGGGGGGCTTCCACAGATACGCAGTATTTT
TRBD2 | once | TRBJ2-7 | TRBV6-5 | 14 | CASSFSGNLYEQYF | TGTGCCAGCAGCTTTAGCGGGAACTTGTACGAGCAGTACTTC
TRBD1 | NA | TRBJ1-5 | TRBV10-3 | 16 | CAISAGQGNSNQPQHF | TGTGCCATCAGTGCAGGACAGGGGAATAGCAATCAGCCCCAGCATTTT
TRBD1 | NA | TRBJ2-7 | TRBV7-3 | 13 | CASSPQGINEQYF | TGTGCCAGCAGCCCACAGGGGATAAACGAGCAGTACTTC
NA | NA | TRBJ2-3 | TRBV4-2 | 18 | CASSPSTHSGGDLDTQYF | TGTGCCAGCAGCCCAAGCACCCATTCAGGGGGGGACTTGGATACGCAGTATTTT
NA | NA | TRBJ1-3 | TRBV9 | 17 | CASGMGEGKRSGNTIYF | TGTGCCAGCGGGATGGGGGAGGGCAAACGCTCTGGAAACACCATATATTTT
TRBD1 | once | TRBJ1-6 | TRBV5-1 | 16 | CASRSDRGAFNSPLHF | TGCGCCAGCAGGAGCGACAGGGGGGCCTTTAATTCACCCCTCCACTTT
NA | NA | TRBJ1-2 | TRBV3-1/TRBV3-2 | 13 | CASSVRGSYGYTF | TGTGCCAGCAGCGTCAGAGGTTCCTATGGCTACACCTTC
NA | NA | TRBJ1-2 | TRBV6-5 | 13 | CASSPTEGYGYTF | TGTGCCAGCAGTCCTACCGAGGGCTATGGCTACACCTTC
NA | NA | TRBJ1-2 | TRBV7-2 | 12 | CASSGGTAGYTF | TGTGCCAGCAGCGGGGGCACGGCTGGCTACACCTTC
NA | NA | TRBJ2-7 | TRBV7-9 | 13 | CASSLARGYEQYF | TGTGCCAGCAGCTTAGCGAGGGGCTACGAGCAGTACTTC
TRBD1 | NA | TRBJ1-4 | TRBV7-8 | 19 | CASSLVTGTGRIPNEKLFF | TGTGCCAGCAGCTTAGTGACCGGGACAGGACGGATACCTAATGAAAAACTGTTTTTT
NA | NA | TRBJ1-3 | TRBV11-2 | 14 | CASSLLRSGNTIYF | TGTGCCAGCAGCTTACTCCGCTCTGGAAACACCATATATTTT
NA | NA | TRBJ1-2 | TRBV19 | 13 | CASSIGRGDGYTF | TGTGCCAGTAGTATCGGGCGAGGAGACGGCTACACCTTC
TRBD2 | few | TRBJ2-5 | TRBV7-9 | 13 | CASRFGRGETQYF | TGTGCCAGCAGGTTCGGGAGGGGGGAGACCCAGTACTTC
NA | NA | TRBJ1-1 | TRBV12-3/TRBV12-4 | 12 | CASSSWNTEAFF | TGTGCCAGCAGTTCGTGGAACACTGAAGCTTTCTTT